This T cell receptor beta chain was obtained from a study of blood T cell repertoires in COVID-19. In the study overall: Samples came from the United States, Italy and Spain, spanning acute and convalescent COVID-19. The cDNA or gDNA used as material had been derived from T cells, B-cell-depleted T cells, or PBMCs.

Germline V gives CDR1 KGHSH, CDR2 LQKENI. The CDR3 covers 12 residues. Trimming shortened V by 6 bases and J by 7 bases, and 10 bases separated the two germline ends. Study processing details: From reference gene primer amplification, estimates of nucleated cell counts were derived. Method: immunoSEQ multiplex PCR; TCRdb's copy keeps in-frame clones and lacks some. V and J calls and clone size are those listed in that table; D and trimming were worked out from the DNA. The sample lists 100,000 to 120,000 clones; around 84% were seen once. The clonotype comes from a middle-aged woman with acute or convalescent COVID-19. The sequenced material came from peripheral blood. This chain joins TRBV18 and TRBJ1-3; D gene uncertain. CDR3 in amino acids: CASSLPENTIYF. The CDR3 DNA reads as TGTGCCAGCTCCCTGCCGGAGAACACCATATATTTT.